The clone carrying this T cell receptor (beta chain) was seen a handful of times. Treatment: oral pan-JAK inhibitor, 5-10 mg twice daily. This specimen belongs to a study of CD8+ T cells in alopecia areata. From germline, CDR1 is SEHNR and CDR2 FQNEAQ (reference sequence). This CDR3 region has 17 residues. Between the trimmed V and J ends, which lost 5 bases and 0 bases, there was a span of 17 bases. Reverse transcription of extracted RNA yielded cDNA, which provided the sequencing template. Assay: immunoSEQ multiplex PCR; the TCRdb copy retains only in-frame clones and omits some. The sample consists of 200,000 to 250,000 clones, more than 30% of them appearing once.

This rearrangement joins TRBV7-9 to TRBJ2-1; TRBD1 is a possible D gene (5 bases). This clonotype originated in a human donor with alopecia areata. The sequencing here drew on CD4+ T cells sorted from blood, taken at approximately week 30, from a patient treated with tofacitinib. CDR3 in amino acids: CASSPRQRRSSYNEQFF. CDR3 in DNA: TGTGCCAGCAGCCCCAGACAGCGAAGGAGCTCCTACAATGAGCAGTTCTTC.